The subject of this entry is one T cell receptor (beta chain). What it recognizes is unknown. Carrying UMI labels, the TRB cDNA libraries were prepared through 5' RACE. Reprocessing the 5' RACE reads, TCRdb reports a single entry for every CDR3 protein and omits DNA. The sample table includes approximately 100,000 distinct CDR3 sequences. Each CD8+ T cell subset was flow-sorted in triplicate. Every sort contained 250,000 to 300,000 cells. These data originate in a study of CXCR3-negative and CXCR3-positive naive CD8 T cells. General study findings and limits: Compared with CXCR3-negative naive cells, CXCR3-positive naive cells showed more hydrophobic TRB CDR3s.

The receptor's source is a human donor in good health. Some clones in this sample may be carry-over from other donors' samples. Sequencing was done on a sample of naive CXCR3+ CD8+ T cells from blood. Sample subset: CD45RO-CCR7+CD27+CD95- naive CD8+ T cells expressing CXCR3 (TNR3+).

The CDR3 sequence: CASSYSRGLNTEAFF. This chain joins TRBV6-5 and TRBJ1-1; TCRdb names TRBD1, which stays unverified in the absence of DNA. CDR1 and CDR2 from the germline V gene are MNHEY and SVGAGI. The CDR3 extends over 15 amino acids.